The 13 T cell receptor beta chains below all came from one sample that was sequenced in a study of regulatory dendritic cells for organ transplantation. Antigens for these TCRs are unknown. Allogeneic regulatory or mature dendritic cells were co-cultured for four to six days with CFSE-labeled sorted T cells at 1:10. Assay: immunoSEQ multiplex PCR; the TCRdb copy retains only in-frame clones and omits some. The sample holds around 19,000 clones; 70% to 90% are singletons and the top ten take approximately 0.68%. Input material: naive CD4+ T cells from blood cultured with regulatory dendritic cells. The subset here: CD45RA+ naive T cells. The receptor set was obtained from a human donor in good health.

The V gene is TRBV7-2, the J gene TRBJ2-7; a possible D gene is TRBD1 (5 bases). The V end was cut by 2 bases, the J end by 1 base, with 9 bases between. Germline V gene sequence: CDR1 SGHTA, CDR2 FQGNSA. CDR3 length: 14 residues. The CDR3, as DNA: TGTGCCAGCAGCTTACAGGGTTCTTCCTACGAGCAGTACTTC. Its protein is CASSLQGSSYEQYF. Based on the CDR3 plus reference TRBV7-2 and TRBJ2-7, the full variable domain is GAGVSQSPSNKVTEKGKDVELRCDPISGHTALYWYRQSLGQGLEFLIYFQGNSAPDKSGLPSDRFSAERTGGSVSTLTIQRTQQEDSAVYLCASSLQGSSYEQYFGPGTRLTVT.

The chain couples TRBV7-6 to TRBJ1-4; D unclear. Trimming took off 2 bases at V and 3 bases at J, with 7 bases between the two ends. Germline V CDR1 and CDR2: SGHVS, FNYEAQ. The CDR3 covers 14 residues. The CDR3 spells CASSLWGPNEKLFF. The CDR3, as DNA: TGTGCCAGCAGCTTATGGGGTCCTAATGAAAAACTGTTTTTT.

This clone came up a few times. The chain joins TRBV7-9 to TRBJ1-2; D remains ambiguous. Germline lookup yields CDR1 SEHNR and CDR2 FQNEAQ (reference sequence). The CDR3 contains 14 residues. Trimming pared 1 base from V and 0 bases from J, leaving 6 bases between. The CDR3 loop is CASSLDGSNYGYTF. CDR3 coding DNA: TGTGCCAGCAGCTTAGACGGATCTAACTATGGCTACACCTTC.

This clone was seen only once. The chain couples TRBV6-5 to TRBJ1-5, with 8 nucleotides matching TRBD1. V shed 6 bases, J shed 0 bases, and the junction held 4 bases outside the gene matches. The CDR3 covers 15 residues. Germline V gives CDR1 MNHEY, CDR2 SVGAGI. The CDR3 DNA follows: TGTGCCAGCAGCCAGGACAGGGTTAGCAATCAGCCCCAGCATTTT. This translates into CASSQDRVSNQPQHF.

V usage is TRBV30 and J usage is TRBJ2-6; D not resolved. V was clipped by 4 bases and J by 2 bases, with 6 bases between them. The CDR3 length is 13 residues. CDR1 and CDR2 (germline): GTSNPN, SVGIG (reference sequence). The CDR3 spells CAWTIPGANVLTF. CDR3 coding DNA: TGTGCCTGGACCATTCCTGGGGCCAACGTCCTGACTTTC. Full variable domain (remainder filled in from reference TRBV30 and TRBJ2-6): SQTIHQWPATLVQPVGSPLSLECTVEGTSNPNLYWYRQAAGRGLQLLFYSVGIGQISSEVPQNLSASRPQDRQFILSSKKLLLSDSGFYLCAWTIPGANVLTFGAGSRLTVL.

The chain carries TRBV11-3 and TRBJ2-1; TRBD2 might be the D (6 bases). This CDR3 is built from 14 residues. From germline, CDR1 is SGHNT and CDR2 YENEEA. V lost 4 bases and J 5 bases, leaving 12 bases between the germline ends. The CDR3 is CASSSGGADNEQFF. CDR3 nucleotides: TGTGCCAGCAGCTCAGGCGGGGCGGACAATGAGCAGTTCTTC.

The chain has TRBV18 and TRBJ1-1; 8 positions match TRBD1. CDR1 and CDR2 (germline): KGHSH, LQKENI. V dropped 3 bases and J dropped 4; count of bases not matched to a gene: 7. CDR3 length equals 15 residues. Here the CDR3 reads CASSPPRQGITEAFF. As DNA, the CDR3 is TGTGCCAGCTCACCCCCGCGACAGGGGATCACTGAAGCTTTCTTT.

The rearrangement links TRBV19 to TRBJ2-3, with 8 bases matching TRBD2. V was clipped by 4 bases and J by 3 bases; unmatched bases: 9. Germline V gene sequence: CDR1 LNHDA, CDR2 SQIVND (reference sequence). The CDR3 is 16 residues long. The DNA of the CDR3 is TGTGCCAGTAGTAGCGGGGGGCCTGGTACTACAGATACGCAGTATTTT. Residues: CASSSGGPGTTDTQYF.

J is TRBJ1-5 and V is TRBV30; 8 nucleotides line up with TRBD1. V trimming: 2 bases; J trimming: 6 bases; junction bases outside the gene matches: 3. CDR3 size: 13 residues. Germline CDR1 GTSNPN, CDR2 SVGIG (reference sequence). Here the CDR3 DNA reads TGTGCCTGGAGTACGGACAGGGCTCAGCCCCAGCATTTT. This gives the protein CAWSTDRAQPQHF.

The chain recombines TRBV6-5 with TRBJ1-2, with 7 bases lining up with TRBD1. Germline CDR1 is MNHEY and CDR2 is SVGAGI. The J segment lost 6 bases and the V segment lost 6 bases, leaving 10 bases of the junction unmatched. This CDR3 is 14 amino acids long. The CDR3 spells CASRRPGDSDGYTF. The DNA for the CDR3 is TGTGCCAGCAGGCGTCCGGGGGACAGCGATGGCTACACCTTC.

The sample holds one count of this clone. The J gene is TRBJ1-1, the V gene TRBV29-1; no definite D call. The length of the CDR3 is 11 residues. Germline V gene data show CDR1 as SQVTM and CDR2 as ANQGSEA. The germline V and J ends were trimmed by 3 bases and 1 base, with 3 bases remaining between them. Here the CDR3 reads CSVDGNTEAFF. CDR3 nucleotide sequence: TGCAGCGTTGACGGGAACACTGAAGCTTTCTTT.

J is TRBJ1-6 and V is TRBV10-3; unclear D gene. Germline V CDR1 and CDR2: ENHRY, SYGVKD. This CDR3 region has 14 residues. Trimming stripped 2 bases from V and 8 bases from J, with 10 bases between. The CDR3 bases are TGTGCCATCAGTGAGCGCGTGGGCGATTCACCCCTCCACTTT. Its protein product is CAISERVGDSPLHF.

There are a few counts of this clone. This chain links TRBV4-2 with TRBJ1-1; 9 bases map to TRBD1. J was trimmed by 8 bases and V by 1 base; bases with no gene match: 5. Germline V CDR1 and CDR2: LGHNA, YNFKEQ. This CDR3 spans 14 amino acids. CDR3 residues: CASSQGEQGAEAFF. Written as DNA, the CDR3 is TGTGCCAGCAGCCAAGGGGAACAGGGGGCGGAAGCTTTCTTT.